Below are 29 T cell receptor beta chains sequenced from a single sample in a study of beta chain features in type 1 diabetes. Investigators reverse transcribed all isolated RNA, so they sequenced expressed TCRB transcripts. Profiled with immunoSEQ multiplex PCR; TCRdb holds only in-frame clones, not every one. The sample lists around 250,000 clones, roughly an eighth occurring once. Sequencing used naive CD4+ T cells from blood. The receptors originated from a woman in her thirties or forties in good health.

This sequence joins TRBV18 and TRBJ1-5; D is ambiguous. The CDR3 is 16 residues long. The V gene's germline CDR1 is KGHSH and CDR2 LQKENI. The V gene lost 6 bases and the J gene lost 5 bases, with 20 bases spanning the gap. The CDR3 coding sequence is TGTGCCAGCTCGTCTAATTTACGGGGTGCGGATCAGCCCCAGCATTTT. This encodes CASSSNLRGADQPQHF.

The gene calls are TRBV18 and TRBJ1-1; D possibly corresponds to TRBD1 (6 bases). V was trimmed by 6 bases and J by 3 bases, leaving 14 bases between them. CDR1 is KGHSH, CDR2 LQKENI, per germline. The CDR3 has 14 residues. CDR3 sequence reads: CASSPAGVDTEAFF. CDR3 DNA sequence: TGTGCCAGCTCCCCGGCAGGGGTTGACACTGAAGCTTTCTTT.

This clone occurred a few times. The J gene is TRBJ2-4, the V gene TRBV21-1; TRBD2 is the table's D call, not checked against the DNA. TRBV21-1 is a documented pseudogene. CDR3 length: 15 residues. CDR3 sequence reads: CASRMTRGVRNIQYF. CDR3 nucleotides: TGTGCCAGCAGGATGACTAGAGGTGTTAGAAACATTCAGTACTTC.

The chain combines TRBV27 with TRBJ1-2; TRBD1 agrees at 7 bases. J lost 2 bases, V lost 5 bases, and 23 bases had no gene match. CDR3 length: 20 amino acids. Germline CDR1 reads MNHEY; CDR2 reads SMNVEV (reference sequence). Here the CDR3 reads CASSKFRGVDRVQANYGYTF. The DNA for the CDR3 is TGTGCCAGCAGTAAATTCCGGGGAGTTGACAGGGTGCAAGCAAACTATGGCTACACCTTC.

The rearrangement joins TRBV5-6 to TRBJ1-5; maybe TRBD1 (6 bases). The CDR3 has 12 residues. CDR1 SGHDT and CDR2 YYEEEE come from the germline V gene. The V and J ends lost 4 bases and 6 bases respectively, with 8 bases between them. The CDR3 here is CASSLRGQPQHF. The CDR3 nucleotides read TGTGCCAGCAGCCTCAGGGGTCAGCCCCAGCATTTT.

The table lists this clone with a few counts. The rearrangement joins TRBV29-1 to TRBJ1-2; D unclear. This CDR3 region has 13 residues. Germline V lookup: CDR1 SQVTM, CDR2 ANQGSEA. The V and J ends lost 6 bases and 5 bases respectively, with 16 bases between them. The CDR3 is CSVAKRTEYGYTF. Here the CDR3 DNA reads TGCAGCGTCGCGAAGCGGACGGAGTATGGCTACACCTTC.

The J gene is TRBJ2-5, the V gene TRBV2, with TRBD2 identical over 9 bases. Near its end, the DNA agrees better with TRBJ2-7, so the J call may be wrong. There are 17 residues in the CDR3. Germline V CDR1 and CDR2: SNHLY, FYNNEI. The CDR3 region has the DNA TGTGCCAGCACCCTGGAGCTAGCGGGGACGGGGGCCTACGAGCAGTACTTC. Protein product: CASTLELAGTGAYEQYF.

Only a few counts were recorded for this clone. In DNA form, the CDR3 reads TGTGCCAGCAGTTACCCGACAGCTACTAGCACAGATACGCAGTATTTT. Translation gives CASSYPTATSTDTQYF. The genes are TRBV6-5 and TRBJ2-3, with D possibly TRBD1 on 5 matching bases. V gave up 2 bases and J gave up 0 bases, with 12 bases separating them. The CDR3 totals 16 residues. Germline lookup yields CDR1 MNHEY and CDR2 SVGAGI.

This clone was detected a few times. A much larger clonotype is one base distant, so this may be a read error. This chain uses TRBV28 with TRBJ2-5; no definite D call. CDR1 MDHEN and CDR2 SYDVKM come from the germline V gene. The CDR3 runs to 11 residues. The germline V and J ends were trimmed by 6 bases and 2 bases, with 4 bases remaining between them. As DNA, the CDR3 is TGTGCCAGCAGCCGGCAAGAGACCCAGTACTTC. Its protein is CASSRQETQYF. The variable domain in full, completed from reference TRBV28 and TRBJ2-5, reads DVKVTQSSRYLVKRTGEKVFLECVQDMDHENMFWYRQDPGLGLRLIYFSYDVKMKEKGDIPEGYSVSREKKERFSLILESASTNQTSMYLCASSRQETQYFGPGTRLLVL.

This chain uses TRBV20-1 with TRBJ2-7; TRBD2 might be the D (6 bases). The V and J ends lost 3 bases and 7 bases respectively, with 10 bases between them. The CDR3 is made up of 11 amino acids. CDR1 DFQATT and CDR2 SNEGSKA come from the germline V gene (reference sequence). The CDR3 reads CSARSGGEQYF. CDR3 nucleotide sequence: TGCAGTGCTAGGTCCGGGGGTGAGCAGTACTTC.

The chain combines TRBV28 with TRBJ2-5; D may be TRBD2 (6 bases). Germline-derived CDR1 and CDR2 are MDHEN and SYDVKM. The CDR3 consists of 16 residues. V shed 4 bases and J shed 1 base, with 16 bases lying between them. CDR3 sequence: CASSSGGRRVQETQYF. In DNA, the CDR3 is TGTGCCAGCAGTTCTGGTGGGAGGCGGGTCCAAGAGACCCAGTACTTC. The whole variable domain, filled in from reference TRBV28 and TRBJ2-5, reads DVKVTQSSRYLVKRTGEKVFLECVQDMDHENMFWYRQDPGLGLRLIYFSYDVKMKEKGDIPEGYSVSREKKERFSLILESASTNQTSMYLCASSSGGRRVQETQYFGPGTRLLVL.

This clone was counted a few times. The chain employs TRBV5-8 and TRBJ1-5; tentatively, D is TRBD1 (6 bases). The germline gives CDR1 SGHTS, CDR2 YDEGEE. The CDR3 loop spans 12 amino acids. V was pared by 3 bases and J by 6 bases, with 7 bases between. In nucleotides, the CDR3 is TGTGCCAGCAGCTGGGGGCCTCAGCCCCAGCATTTT. Translated, it gives CASSWGPQPQHF.

Remarks on this clone: Distinct nucleotide sequences in the sample also encode this CDR3. The V gene is TRBV20-1, the J gene TRBJ2-7; the D is unclear. The CDR3 runs to 11 residues. Germline assignment: CDR1 DFQATT and CDR2 SNEGSKA (reference sequence). The V end lost 1 base, the J end lost 4 bases, and 5 bases lay between the germline ends. CDR3 residues: CSARVTYEQYF. The CDR3 nucleotides are TGCAGTGCTAGAGTTACTTACGAGCAGTACTTC.

The chain carries TRBV27 and TRBJ2-1, with TRBD2 matching over 14 bases. V was clipped by 6 bases and J by 7 bases; unmatched bases: 8. This CDR3 region has 16 residues. CDR1 and CDR2 (germline): MNHEY, SMNVEV (reference sequence). CDR3 sequence reads: CASSQRLAGGWNEQFF. DNA of the CDR3: TGTGCCAGCAGCCAACGACTAGCGGGGGGGTGGAATGAGCAGTTCTTC.

J is TRBJ2-1 and V is TRBV18; the D gene is possibly TRBD1 (6 bases). This CDR3 comprises 13 residues. Germline CDR1 KGHSH, CDR2 LQKENI. The ends were cut back, 3 bases at V and 8 bases at J, with 11 bases in the middle. CDR3 protein: CASSPDYRDEQFF. CDR3 in DNA: TGTGCCAGCTCACCCGATTACAGGGATGAGCAGTTCTTC.

This clone was counted between two and nine times. This chain joins TRBV9 and TRBJ2-7; weak D call: TRBD1 (6 bases). CDR1 SGDLS and CDR2 YYNGEE come from the germline V gene. Trimming stripped 4 bases from V and 0 bases from J, with 11 bases between. This CDR3 spans 14 amino acids. CDR3 sequence (DNA): TGTGCCAGCAGCCTAGGGACAAGCTCCTACGAGCAGTACTTC. It yields the protein CASSLGTSSYEQYF.

This clone was recorded a few times. The J gene is TRBJ2-5, the V gene TRBV5-1; D is perhaps TRBD2 (6 bases). V was cut by 3 bases and J by 5 bases, with 11 bases left in between. CDR1 and CDR2 (germline): SGHRS, YFSETQ. This CDR3 contains 13 residues. The CDR3, as DNA: TGCGCCAGCAGCTCCTTGGCGGGGGAGACCCAGTACTTC. Translated: CASSSLAGETQYF.

This clone has a handful of counts. The gene calls are TRBV5-4 and TRBJ2-7; D might be TRBD2 (5 bases). The V gene lost 4 bases and the J gene lost 5 bases, with 19 bases spanning the gap. This CDR3 is built from 15 residues. Per germline, CDR1 SGHNT and CDR2 YYREEE (reference sequence). The CDR3 here is CASSRPSGPRDEQYF. The CDR3 DNA is TGTGCCAGCAGCCGCCCCAGTGGGCCGAGGGACGAGCAGTACTTC.

This clone was found a few times. The chain employs TRBV11-2 and TRBJ2-5; 12 nucleotides match TRBD2. Trimming cost V 1 base and J 4 bases; bases outside gene matches: 7. Germline V gene sequence: CDR1 SGHAT, CDR2 FQNNGV. The CDR3 contains 17 residues. The CDR3 loop reads CASSLGLAGGHRETQYF. The CDR3 DNA sequence: TGTGCCAGCAGCTTAGGTCTAGCGGGGGGGCATCGAGAGACCCAGTACTTC.

CDR3 in amino acids: CASSPGTANNSPLHF. In nucleotides, the CDR3 is TGTGCCAGCAGCCCGGGGACAGCCAATAATTCACCCCTCCACTTT. The chain recombines TRBV7-2 with TRBJ1-6, with 7 bases lining up with TRBD1. J lost 5 bases, V lost 5 bases, and 6 bases had no gene match. Germline CDR1 is SGHTA and CDR2 is FQGNSA. This CDR3 has 15 amino acids. The whole variable domain, filled in from reference TRBV7-2 and TRBJ1-6, reads GAGVSQSPSNKVTEKGKDVELRCDPISGHTALYWYRQSLGQGLEFLIYFQGNSAPDKSGLPSDRFSAERTGGSVSTLTIQRTQQEDSAVYLCASSPGTANNSPLHFGNGTRLTVT.

This clone was detected a few times. The chain couples TRBV5-1 to TRBJ2-2, with TRBD2 matching over 11 bases. This CDR3 has 16 residues. Germline CDR1 SGHRS, CDR2 YFSETQ. J lost 0 bases, V lost 4 bases, and 2 bases had no gene match. The CDR3 loop reads CASSPGLAANTGELFF. In DNA, the CDR3 is TGCGCCAGCAGCCCGGGACTAGCGGCGAACACCGGGGAGCTGTTTTTT.

This clone was recorded a few times. The chain links TRBV29-1 to TRBJ1-6, with 7 bases fitting TRBD1. This CDR3 is 19 amino acids long. Per germline, CDR1 SQVTM and CDR2 ANQGSEA. V gave up 0 bases and J gave up 7 bases; unmatched junction bases: 18. The DNA of the CDR3 is TGCAGCGTTGAAGATCCTGGCAGGGGGGATAGCTGGCGAAATTCACCCCTCCACTTT. Its protein product is CSVEDPGRGDSWRNSPLHF.

This clone was picked up a small number of times. The chain joins TRBV10-3 to TRBJ2-5; weak D call: TRBD1 (5 bases). The CDR3 is 14 amino acids. V was cut by 2 bases and J by 1 base, with 8 bases left in between. Germline V gene lookup returns CDR1 ENHRY and CDR2 SYGVKD. CDR3 in DNA: TGTGCCATCAGTGAGGACAGCCTCCAAGAGACCCAGTACTTC. Its protein is CAISEDSLQETQYF.

This clone was seen a few times. The chain is built from TRBV7-2 and TRBJ1-6, with 7 bases fitting TRBD1. This CDR3 has 14 residues. J was trimmed by 7 bases and V by 3 bases; bases with no gene match: 3. Looked up from germline, CDR1 is SGHTA and CDR2 is FQGNSA. The CDR3 region is CASSFTDRNSPLHF. The CDR3 nucleotides read TGTGCCAGCAGCTTCACGGACAGGAATTCACCCCTCCACTTT.

This clone was seen at least ten times. V gene TRBV7-2 combines with J gene TRBJ2-1; possible D gene TRBD1, 5 bases. The V gene's germline CDR1 is SGHTA and CDR2 FQGNSA. There are 11 residues in the CDR3. V lost 6 bases, J lost 15 bases, and 15 bases lay in between. The CDR3 DNA reads as TGTGCCAGCAGGTCAGGGTACCGGCGGTTCTTC. This sequence encodes CASRSGYRRFF.

This clone was seen many times. The chain recombines TRBV29-1 with TRBJ1-1; D possibly corresponds to TRBD1 (5 bases). This CDR3 comprises 12 residues. The V gene's germline CDR1 is SQVTM and CDR2 ANQGSEA. The V end lost 2 bases, the J end lost 1 base, and 5 bases lay between the germline ends. The CDR3 bases are TGCAGCGTTGAAAGGGGGAACACTGAAGCTTTCTTT. Translated: CSVERGNTEAFF.

This clone was found a few times. The J gene is TRBJ1-1, the V gene TRBV5-1; D is ambiguous. The CDR3 runs to 15 residues. V shed 4 bases and J shed 1 base, with 14 bases lying between them. Germline V gives CDR1 SGHRS, CDR2 YFSETQ. CDR3 sequence reads: CASSPQSISNTEAFF. DNA for the CDR3: TGCGCCAGCAGCCCGCAAAGCATTTCGAACACTGAAGCTTTCTTT. Combining the CDR3 with reference TRBV5-1 and TRBJ1-1 gives the whole variable domain KAGVTQTPRYLIKTRGQQVTLSCSPISGHRSVSWYQQTPGQGLQFLFEYFSETQRNKGNFPGRFSGRQFSNSRSEMNVSTLELGDSALYLCASSPQSISNTEAFFGQGTRLTVV.

This rearrangement joins TRBV7-2 to TRBJ2-1; D might be TRBD2 (7 bases). With 3 bases removed from V and 6 bases from J, the gap between germline ends came to 15 bases. The CDR3 covers 15 residues. CDR1 is SGHTA, CDR2 FQGNSA, per germline. The CDR3 DNA follows: TGTGCCAGCAGCTTGGCGGGGGCGATGGGCAATGAGCAGTTCTTC. Encoded protein: CASSLAGAMGNEQFF.

This clone was detected a few times. The rearrangement joins TRBV7-9 to TRBJ1-1; D remains unclear. The V end lost 5 bases, the J end lost 2 bases, and 15 bases lay between the germline ends. The CDR3 has 15 amino acids. Germline CDR1 reads SEHNR; CDR2 reads FQNEAQ (reference sequence). CDR3 residues: CASSTYLGSNTEAFF. CDR3 nucleotides: TGTGCCAGCAGCACTTATTTGGGCAGTAACACTGAAGCTTTCTTT.